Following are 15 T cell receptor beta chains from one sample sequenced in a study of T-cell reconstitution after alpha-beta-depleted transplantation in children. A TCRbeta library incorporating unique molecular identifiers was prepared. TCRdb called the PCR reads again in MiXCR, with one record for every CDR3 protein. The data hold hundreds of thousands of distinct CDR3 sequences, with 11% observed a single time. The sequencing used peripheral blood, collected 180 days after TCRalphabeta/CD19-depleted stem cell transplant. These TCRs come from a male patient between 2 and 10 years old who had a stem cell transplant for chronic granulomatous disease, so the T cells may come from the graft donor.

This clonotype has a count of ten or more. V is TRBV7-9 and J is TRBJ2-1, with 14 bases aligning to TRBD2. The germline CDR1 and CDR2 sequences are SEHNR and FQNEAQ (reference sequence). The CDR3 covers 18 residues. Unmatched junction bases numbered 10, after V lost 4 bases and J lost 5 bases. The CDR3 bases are TGTGCCAGCAGCTCGACTAGCGGGAGGGCCCAAAACCACAATGAGCAGTTCTTC. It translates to CASSSTSGRAQNHNEQFF.

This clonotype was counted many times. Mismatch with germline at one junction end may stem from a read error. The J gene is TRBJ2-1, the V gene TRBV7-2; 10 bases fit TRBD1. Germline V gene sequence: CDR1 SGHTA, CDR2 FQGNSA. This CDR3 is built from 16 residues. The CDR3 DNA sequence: TGTGCCAGCGGCTTGACCGTGGGACAGGGGAGGAATGAGCAGTTCTTC. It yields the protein CASGLTVGQGRNEQFF.

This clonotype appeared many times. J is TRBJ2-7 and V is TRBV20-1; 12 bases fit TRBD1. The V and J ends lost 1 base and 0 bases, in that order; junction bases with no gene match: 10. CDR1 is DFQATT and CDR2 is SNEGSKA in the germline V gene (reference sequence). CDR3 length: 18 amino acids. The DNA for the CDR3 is TGCAGTGCTAGAGTCCGGGACAGGGGGCGGGGTGGCTCCTACGAGCAGTACTTC. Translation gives CSARVRDRGRGGSYEQYF.

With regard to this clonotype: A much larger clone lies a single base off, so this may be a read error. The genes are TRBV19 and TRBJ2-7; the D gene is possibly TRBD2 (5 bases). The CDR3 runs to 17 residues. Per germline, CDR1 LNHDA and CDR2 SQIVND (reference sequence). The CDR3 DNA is TGTGCCCGTAGTATAGTAGCCCTAGCAGGAACCCCCTACGAGCAGTACTTC. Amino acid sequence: CARSIVALAGTPYEQYF. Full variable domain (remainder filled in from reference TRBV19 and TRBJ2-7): DGGITQSPKYLFRKEGQNVTLSCEQNLNHDAMYWYRQDPGQGLRLIYYSQIVNDFQKGDIAEGYSVSREKKESFPLTVTSAQKNPTAFYLCARSIVALAGTPYEQYFGPGTRLTVT.

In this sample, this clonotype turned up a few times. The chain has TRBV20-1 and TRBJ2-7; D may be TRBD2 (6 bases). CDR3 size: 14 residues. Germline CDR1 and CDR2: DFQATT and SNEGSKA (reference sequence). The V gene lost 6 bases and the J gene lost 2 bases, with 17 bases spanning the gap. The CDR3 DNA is TGCAGTGCCCGGAGGTCGGGAGTGGCCTACGAGCAGTACTTC. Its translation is CSARRSGVAYEQYF.

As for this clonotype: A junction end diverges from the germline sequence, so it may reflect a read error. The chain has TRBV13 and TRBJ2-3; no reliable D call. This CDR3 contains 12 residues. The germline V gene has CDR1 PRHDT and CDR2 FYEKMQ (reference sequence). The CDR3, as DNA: TGTGCCAGCAGCTTAGAAACAGATTCGCAGTATTTT. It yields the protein CASSLETDSQYF. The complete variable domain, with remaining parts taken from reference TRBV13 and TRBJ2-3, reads AAGVIQSPRHLIKEKRETATLKCYPIPRHDTVYWYQQGPGQDPQFLISFYEKMQSDKGSIPDRFSAQQFSDYHSELNMSSLELGDSALYFCASSLETDSQYFGPGTRLTVL.

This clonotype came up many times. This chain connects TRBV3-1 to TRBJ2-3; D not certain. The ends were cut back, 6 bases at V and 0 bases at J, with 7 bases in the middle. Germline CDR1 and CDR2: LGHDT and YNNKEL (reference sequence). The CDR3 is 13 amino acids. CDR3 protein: CASRPTSTDTQYF. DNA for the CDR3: TGTGCCAGCAGACCTACTAGCACAGATACGCAGTATTTT.

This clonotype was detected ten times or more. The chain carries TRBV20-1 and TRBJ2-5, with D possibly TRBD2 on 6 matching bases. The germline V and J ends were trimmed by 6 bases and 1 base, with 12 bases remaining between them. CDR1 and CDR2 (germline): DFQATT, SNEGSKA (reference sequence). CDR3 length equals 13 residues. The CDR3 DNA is TGCAGTGCGGAACCGGGACTCCAAGAGACCCAGTACTTC. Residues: CSAEPGLQETQYF.

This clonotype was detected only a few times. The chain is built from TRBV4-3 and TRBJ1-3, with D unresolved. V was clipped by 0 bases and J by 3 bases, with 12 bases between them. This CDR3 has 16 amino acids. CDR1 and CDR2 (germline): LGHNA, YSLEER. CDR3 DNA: TGCGCCAGCAGCCAAGATCACGGGTTGATTGGAAACACCATATATTTT. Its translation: CASSQDHGLIGNTIYF.

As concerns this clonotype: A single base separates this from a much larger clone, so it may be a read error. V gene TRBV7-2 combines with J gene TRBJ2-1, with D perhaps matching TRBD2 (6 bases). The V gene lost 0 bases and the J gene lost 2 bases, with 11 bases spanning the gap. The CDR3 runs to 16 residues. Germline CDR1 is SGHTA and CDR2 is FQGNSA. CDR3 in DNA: TGTGCCAGCAGCTTAGCGGAGGGTAGCCCCTACAATGAGCAGTTCTTC. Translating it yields CASSLAEGSPYNEQFF. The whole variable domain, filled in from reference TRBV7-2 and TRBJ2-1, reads GAGVSQSPSNKVTEKGKDVELRCDPISGHTALYWYRQSLGQGLEFLIYFQGNSAPDKSGLPSDRFSAERTGGSVSTLTIQRTQQEDSAVYLCASSLAEGSPYNEQFFGPGTRLTVL.

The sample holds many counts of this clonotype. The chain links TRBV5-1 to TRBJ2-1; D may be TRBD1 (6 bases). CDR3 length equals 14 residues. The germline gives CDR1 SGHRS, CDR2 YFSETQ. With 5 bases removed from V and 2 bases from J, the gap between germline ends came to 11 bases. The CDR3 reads CASSPGQTYNEQFF. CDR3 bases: TGCGCCAGCAGTCCTGGACAGACCTACAATGAGCAGTTCTTC.

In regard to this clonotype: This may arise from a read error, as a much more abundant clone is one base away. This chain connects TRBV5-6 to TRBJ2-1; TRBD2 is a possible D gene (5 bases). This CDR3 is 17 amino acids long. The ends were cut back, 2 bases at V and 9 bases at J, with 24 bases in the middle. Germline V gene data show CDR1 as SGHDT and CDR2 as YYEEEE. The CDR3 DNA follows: TGTGCCAGCAGCTTAGGTTTATCCGTAGCGACCGGTTCTGAGCAGTTCTTC. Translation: CASSLGLSVATGSEQFF.

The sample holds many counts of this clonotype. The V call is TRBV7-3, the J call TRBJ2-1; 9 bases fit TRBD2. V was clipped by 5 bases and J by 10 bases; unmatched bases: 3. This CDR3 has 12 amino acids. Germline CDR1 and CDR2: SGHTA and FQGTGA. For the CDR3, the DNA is TGTGCCAGCAGCCGGAGCGGGGGGGAGCAGTTCTTC. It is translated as CASSRSGGEQFF.

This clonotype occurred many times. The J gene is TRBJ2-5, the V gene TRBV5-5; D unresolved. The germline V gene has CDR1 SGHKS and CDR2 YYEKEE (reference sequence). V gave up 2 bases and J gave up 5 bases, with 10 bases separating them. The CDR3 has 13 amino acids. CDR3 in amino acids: CASSFTVQETQYF. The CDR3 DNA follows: TGTGCCAGCAGCTTTACAGTGCAGGAGACCCAGTACTTC.

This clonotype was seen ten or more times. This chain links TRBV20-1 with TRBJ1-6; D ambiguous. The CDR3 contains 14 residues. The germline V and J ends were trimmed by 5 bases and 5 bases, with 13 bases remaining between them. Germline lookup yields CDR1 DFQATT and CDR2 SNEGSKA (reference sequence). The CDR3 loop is CSAGAGFDNSPLHF. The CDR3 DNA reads TGCAGTGCTGGCGCGGGGTTTGATAATTCACCCCTCCACTTT.